These 13 T cell receptor beta chains were sequenced from one sample in a study of blood T cells in healthy people across ages. Combining a sample-barcoded 5' primer with a J-beta primer mix, a second PCR ran for 7 to 11 cycles. Each CDR3 protein gets one entry after TCRdb re-called the 5' RACE reads with MiXCR. The data hold more than 1,400,000 distinct CDR3 sequences, with around 39% observed a single time. The sequenced sample consisted of blood. The source of these receptors is a woman between 18 and 29 years old in good health.

This rearrangement joins TRBV11-1 to TRBJ1-1; 7 bases agree with TRBD1. Germline V lookup: CDR1 SGHAT, CDR2 FQDESV (reference sequence). The CDR3 has 16 residues. With 2 bases clipped from V and 0 bases from J, the junction kept 6 bases outside the gene matches. The chain's CDR3 is CASSLSTGNMNTEAFF. CDR3 sequence (DNA): TGTGCCAGCAGCTTATCGACAGGGAACATGAACACTGAAGCTTTCTTT. Together with reference TRBV11-1 and TRBJ1-1, the CDR3 gives the full variable domain: EAEVAQSPRYKITEKSQAVAFWCDPISGHATLYWYRQILGQGPELLVQFQDESVVDDSQLPKDRFSAERLKGVDSTLKIQPAELGDSAMYLCASSLSTGNMNTEAFFGQGTRLTVV.

There are a few counts of this clonotype. V is TRBV27 and J is TRBJ2-3; D gene ambiguous. The CDR3 spans 15 residues. Looked up from germline, CDR1 is MNHEY and CDR2 is SMNVEV (reference sequence). Trimming cost V 5 bases and J 1 base, with 13 bases left between them. CDR3 nucleotide sequence: TGTGCCAGCAGTCCCCCCGTAGAGGGCACAGATACGCAGTATTTT. Protein: CASSPPVEGTDTQYF.

The chain uses TRBV4-1 and TRBJ2-3, with D possibly being TRBD1 (5 bases). Germline V gives CDR1 MGHRA, CDR2 YSYEKL. The CDR3 is 14 amino acids. V was cut by 4 bases and J by 4 bases, with 12 bases left in between. DNA for the CDR3: TGCGCCAGCAGCCTCCAGGGCTTGGCAGATACGCAGTATTTT. Protein sequence: CASSLQGLADTQYF.

Notes on this clonotype: The germline gene is not matched at one end of the junction; a read error may be the cause. The V call is TRBV10-3, the J call TRBJ1-6; D gene unclear. The CDR3 is made up of 13 amino acids. Germline CDR1 and CDR2: ENHRY and SYGVKD. This CDR3 reads CAIRVTVGSPPHF. The DNA of the CDR3 is TGTGCCATCAGGGTCACGGTAGGATCACCCCCCCACTTT.

This clonotype was seen a handful of times. DNA of the CDR3: TGTGCCAGCAGTGCGACTAGCGGGACTAACGAGCAGTACTTC. Translated: CASSATSGTNEQYF. The chain has TRBV2 and TRBJ2-7; 11 bases line up with TRBD2. With V trimmed by 4 bases and J by 5 bases, 4 bases remained unmatched. Germline V gene lookup returns CDR1 SNHLY and CDR2 FYNNEI. This CDR3 is built from 14 residues.

The chain couples TRBV10-3 to TRBJ2-7; D possibly corresponds to TRBD1 (5 bases). V was pared by 4 bases and J by 6 bases, with 10 bases between. Germline CDR1 and CDR2: ENHRY and SYGVKD. The length of the CDR3 is 12 residues. CDR3 DNA: TGTGCCATCAGTGGTCAGGGTCTCGAGCAGTACTTC. Translation: CAISGQGLEQYF.

V is TRBV14 and J is TRBJ1-2; D remains unclear. V lost 4 bases and J 1 base, leaving 13 bases between the germline ends. From germline, CDR1 is SGHDN and CDR2 FVKESK. This CDR3 region has 15 residues. CDR3 residues: CASSPPTRNNYGYTF. The CDR3 nucleotides are TGTGCCAGCAGCCCCCCAACCCGCAATAACTATGGCTACACCTTC.

For this clonotype: Possible read error: a much larger clone is one base away. The chain combines TRBV6-5 with TRBJ2-3, with 12 positions matching TRBD2. CDR1 is MNHEY, CDR2 SVGAGI, per germline. The trim removed 2 bases at V and 0 bases at J, leaving 3 bases unmatched. CDR3 length: 17 amino acids. CDR3 DNA sequence: TGTGCCAGCAGTTACGGGACTAGCGGGCCTAGCACAGATACGCAGTATTTT. As protein: CASSYGTSGPSTDTQYF.

The chain carries TRBV7-6 and TRBJ1-6; tentative D call: TRBD1 (6 bases). The germline V gene has CDR1 SGHVS and CDR2 FNYEAQ. The CDR3 is made up of 16 amino acids. Trimming removed 1 base from V and 7 bases from J, with 14 bases in between. The CDR3 reads CASSLGGAGANSPLHF. The CDR3 region has the DNA TGTGCCAGCAGCTTAGGGGGGGCCGGCGCAAATTCACCCCTCCACTTT.

The chain carries TRBV5-6 and TRBJ1-1; a weak D match, TRBD1 (6 bases). This CDR3 region has 15 residues. V lost 0 bases, J lost 4 bases, and 13 bases lay in between. Germline V lookup: CDR1 SGHDT, CDR2 YYEEEE. The CDR3 sequence is CASSLEWEGGTEAFF. CDR3 bases: TGTGCCAGCAGCTTGGAGTGGGAAGGGGGCACTGAAGCTTTCTTT.

The rearrangement uses TRBV29-1 and TRBJ1-2, with no clear D. Germline V lookup: CDR1 SQVTM, CDR2 ANQGSEA. The CDR3 covers 9 residues. Trimming cost V 4 bases and J 7 bases, with 4 bases left between them. The CDR3 DNA follows: TGCAGCGTTGTTCGTGGCTACACCTTC. Translating gives CSVVRGYTF.

This clonotype has a handful of counts. V gene TRBV29-1 combines with J gene TRBJ1-1, with D possibly TRBD1 on 6 matching bases. Germline V gene data show CDR1 as SQVTM and CDR2 as ANQGSEA. The V and J ends lost 7 bases and 3 bases respectively, with 12 bases between them. This CDR3 region has 12 residues. The CDR3 loop is CSGQGKDTEAFF. CDR3 nucleotide sequence: TGCAGCGGCCAGGGGAAGGACACTGAAGCTTTCTTT. Full variable domain (outside the CDR3, taken from reference TRBV29-1 and TRBJ1-1): SAVISQKPSRDICQRGTSLTIQCQVDSQVTMMFWYRQQPGQSLTLIATANQGSEATYESGFVIDKFPISRPNLTFSTLTVSNMSPEDSSIYLCSGQGKDTEAFFGQGTRLTVV.

V usage is TRBV7-9 and J usage is TRBJ1-2; 10 nucleotides align to TRBD1. Germline V CDR1 and CDR2: SEHNR, FQNEAQ (reference sequence). V gave up 7 bases and J gave up 5 bases; unmatched junction bases: 7. This CDR3 comprises 14 residues. CDR3 in DNA: TGTGCCAGCACCGGGACAGGGGATGGGTATGGCTACACCTTC. It codes for CASTGTGDGYGYTF.